Below are 19 T cell receptor beta chains sequenced from a single sample in a study of blood T cell repertoires in COVID-19. The data were produced by immunoSEQ multiplex PCR, yet TCRdb's version contains in-frame clones alone and is incomplete. The profile covers fewer than 60,000 clones, with roughly 89% appearing a single time and 3.5% to 4.5% taken by the ten largest. The sample taken for sequencing was peripheral blood. The receptors derive from a man aged 45-65 years with acute or convalescent COVID-19.

This chain uses TRBV19 with TRBJ2-1, with 8 bases lining up with TRBD2. The junction had 6 bases not matched to a gene; V was cut back by 5 bases and J by 0 bases. Germline CDR1 LNHDA, CDR2 SQIVND (reference sequence). The CDR3 runs 16 residues. The CDR3, as DNA: TGTGCCAGTAGTCGGCGGGAGGCAAGCTCCTACAATGAGCAGTTCTTC. Translating it yields CASSRREASSYNEQFF.

The genes are TRBV7-9 and TRBJ1-5; 7 nucleotides line up with TRBD1. V lost 5 bases and J lost 11; bases outside the gene matches: 9. Germline V CDR1 and CDR2: SEHNR, FQNEAQ (reference sequence). There are 13 residues in the CDR3. The CDR3 sequence: CASSTGATGSQHF. Here the CDR3 DNA reads TGTGCCAGCAGCACAGGGGCGACAGGGTCCCAGCATTTT.

The genes are TRBV10-1 and TRBJ2-2; D is possibly TRBD2 (5 bases). Trimming took off 0 bases at V and 5 bases at J, with 7 bases between the two ends. This CDR3 region has 14 residues. The germline gives CDR1 WNHNN, CDR2 SYGVQD (reference sequence). CDR3 DNA sequence: TGCGCCAGCAGTGAGTCCCGGGATACCGGGGAGCTGTTTTTT. Encoded protein: CASSESRDTGELFF.

CDR3 nucleotide sequence: TGCGCCAGCAGCGCCGGGACAGGGGCATCGAACACTGAAGCTTTCTTT. Protein product: CASSAGTGASNTEAFF. V usage is TRBV5-1 and J usage is TRBJ1-1, with 10 nucleotides matching TRBD1. The CDR3 loop spans 16 amino acids. V lost 4 bases, J lost 1 base, and 7 bases stayed unmatched. In germline, CDR1 is SGHRS, CDR2 YFSETQ. Full variable domain (remainder filled in from reference TRBV5-1 and TRBJ1-1): KAGVTQTPRYLIKTRGQQVTLSCSPISGHRSVSWYQQTPGQGLQFLFEYFSETQRNKGNFPGRFSGRQFSNSRSEMNVSTLELGDSALYLCASSAGTGASNTEAFFGQGTRLTVV.

V and J are TRBV7-2 and TRBJ2-7; a possible D gene is TRBD1 (6 bases). The germline V gene has CDR1 SGHTA and CDR2 FQGNSA. V lost 5 bases, J lost 2 bases, and 13 bases lay in between. The CDR3 sequence is 14 residues long. The CDR3 nucleotides read TGTGCCAGCAGCGCGACAGGTGGTGCCTACGAGCAGTACTTC. This encodes CASSATGGAYEQYF.

The DNA for the CDR3 is TGTGCCAGCAGTCCCAGGGGGCCTAATGAGCAGTTCTTC. Protein product: CASSPRGPNEQFF. The rearrangement uses TRBV6-5 and TRBJ2-1; 8 nucleotides align to TRBD1. The CDR3 has 13 amino acids. CDR1 and CDR2 (germline): MNHEY, SVGAGI. V was clipped by 5 bases and J by 7 bases; unmatched bases: 4.

The gene calls are TRBV10-1 and TRBJ2-3; 10 positions match TRBD2. J was trimmed by 3 bases and V by 4 bases; bases with no gene match: 4. The CDR3 is made up of 15 amino acids. Germline-derived CDR1 and CDR2 are WNHNN and SYGVQD (reference sequence). The DNA of the CDR3 is TGCGCCAGCAGTGTCGGGACTAGCGCTACAGATACGCAGTATTTT. Translation: CASSVGTSATDTQYF.

The V and J genes are TRBV11-3 and TRBJ2-7; TRBD2 matches 12 bases. Germline loops: CDR1 SGHNT, CDR2 YENEEA. Trimming took 4 bases from V and 4 from J; bases not matched to a gene: 8. This CDR3 comprises 16 residues. CDR3 residues: CASSWRLAGATYEQYF. In DNA, the CDR3 is TGTGCCAGCAGCTGGAGACTAGCGGGAGCGACGTACGAGCAGTACTTC.

V usage is TRBV7-3 and J usage is TRBJ2-3; 9 positions agree with TRBD2. This CDR3 contains 16 residues. The V gene end was trimmed by 5 bases and the J gene end by 4 bases; junction bases not matched to a gene: 10. CDR1 is SGHTA and CDR2 is FQGTGA in the germline V gene. The CDR3 DNA is TGTGCCAGCAGCAGAGGCGGGGGGGCCCTCTCAGATACGCAGTATTTT. This encodes CASSRGGGALSDTQYF.

This chain connects TRBV28 to TRBJ1-5; no reliable D call. CDR1 MDHEN and CDR2 SYDVKM come from the germline V gene. V lost 4 bases, J lost 3 bases, and 4 bases lay in between. The CDR3 covers 12 residues. CDR3 sequence: CASSSNNQPQHF. For the CDR3, the DNA is TGTGCCAGCAGTTCTAACAATCAGCCCCAGCATTTT.

The gene calls are TRBV5-1 and TRBJ2-3; D unclear. Germline V lookup: CDR1 SGHRS, CDR2 YFSETQ. Trimming stripped 0 bases from V and 4 bases from J, with 9 bases between. The CDR3 totals 14 residues. Here the CDR3 reads CASSLGPRSDTQYF. The CDR3 DNA follows: TGCGCCAGCAGCTTGGGTCCTAGATCAGATACGCAGTATTTT.

The J gene is TRBJ1-1, the V gene TRBV19; no clear D gene. In germline, CDR1 is LNHDA, CDR2 SQIVND (reference sequence). There are 15 residues in the CDR3. V dropped 3 bases and J dropped 6 bases, with 17 bases sitting between them. CDR3: CASSITSGGWAEAFF. The CDR3 DNA sequence: TGTGCCAGTAGTATCACCTCGGGAGGGTGGGCTGAAGCTTTCTTT. Supplemented by reference TRBV19 and TRBJ1-1, the full variable domain reads DGGITQSPKYLFRKEGQNVTLSCEQNLNHDAMYWYRQDPGQGLRLIYYSQIVNDFQKGDIAEGYSVSREKKESFPLTVTSAQKNPTAFYLCASSITSGGWAEAFFGQGTRLTVV.

The rearrangement links TRBV18 to TRBJ1-2; tentative D call: TRBD1 (5 bases). This CDR3 comprises 16 residues. Germline V CDR1 and CDR2: KGHSH, LQKENI. V lost 3 bases to trimming and J lost 0 bases, with 14 bases between them. CDR3: CASSPRQIFANYGYTF. In DNA, the CDR3 is TGTGCCAGCTCACCGCGACAGATTTTCGCTAACTATGGCTACACCTTC.

The chain is built from TRBV28 and TRBJ2-6; TRBD1 matches at 8 bases. CDR1 and CDR2 from the germline V gene are MDHEN and SYDVKM. The V and J ends lost 6 bases and 1 base, in that order; junction bases with no gene match: 8. The CDR3 contains 17 residues. CDR3 loop: CASRPGTGSSGANVLTF. The CDR3 coding sequence is TGTGCCAGCAGGCCGGGGACAGGCTCGTCTGGGGCCAACGTCCTGACTTTC.

The J gene is TRBJ2-3, the V gene TRBV19; D gene ambiguous. Germline V gene data show CDR1 as LNHDA and CDR2 as SQIVND (reference sequence). The CDR3 is 15 amino acids. The V gene lost 1 base and the J gene lost 2 bases, with 10 bases spanning the gap. The CDR3: CASSIGFRYTDTQYF. In DNA, the CDR3 is TGTGCCAGTAGTATAGGCTTCCGGTACACAGATACGCAGTATTTT.

The chain employs TRBV19 and TRBJ1-6; no clear D gene. V lost 10 bases and J lost 0, with 10 bases in between. Looked up from germline, CDR1 is LNHDA and CDR2 is SQIVND (reference sequence). This CDR3 comprises 14 residues. The CDR3 DNA follows: TGTGCCACTAGGACTAGCTCCTATAATTCACCCCTCCACTTT. This codes for CATRTSSYNSPLHF. The full variable domain, with the rest looked up from reference TRBV19 and TRBJ1-6, is DGGITQSPKYLFRKEGQNVTLSCEQNLNHDAMYWYRQDPGQGLRLIYYSQIVNDFQKGDIAEGYSVSREKKESFPLTVTSAQKNPTAFYLCATRTSSYNSPLHFGNGTRLTVT.

The rearrangement uses TRBV28 and TRBJ2-1; perhaps TRBD1 as D (5 bases). V was clipped by 7 bases and J by 5 bases, with 12 bases between them. The V gene's germline CDR1 is MDHEN and CDR2 SYDVKM. This CDR3 is built from 13 residues. The CDR3 DNA follows: TGTGCCAGCACTCAGGGCAACAACAATGAGCAGTTCTTC. It is translated as CASTQGNNNEQFF.

The table lists this clone with a few counts. The CDR3 sequence: CASSTLAGGPDEQFF. For the CDR3, the DNA is TGTGCCAGTAGTACCCTAGCGGGAGGGCCGGATGAGCAGTTCTTC. The rearrangement uses TRBV19 and TRBJ2-1, with TRBD2 matching 12 bases. CDR1 LNHDA and CDR2 SQIVND come from the germline V gene (reference sequence). The CDR3 is made up of 15 amino acids. Trimming cost V 4 bases and J 8 bases; bases outside gene matches: 6.

The J gene is TRBJ2-1, the V gene TRBV14; 10 bases are shared with TRBD2. CDR1 SGHDN and CDR2 FVKESK come from the germline V gene. V shed 5 bases and J 7 bases; nucleotides not matched to a gene: 11. The CDR3 is 16 residues long. CDR3 bases: TGTGCCAGCAGCTCAAGGGCTAGCGGGGGCCGGAATGAGCAGTTCTTC. Its protein is CASSSRASGGRNEQFF. Full variable domain (missing parts from reference TRBV14 and TRBJ2-1): EAGVTQFPSHSVIEKGQTVTLRCDPISGHDNLYWYRRVMGKEIKFLLHFVKESKQDESGMPNNRFLAERTGGTYSTLKVQPAELEDSGVYFCASSSRASGGRNEQFFGPGTRLTVL.